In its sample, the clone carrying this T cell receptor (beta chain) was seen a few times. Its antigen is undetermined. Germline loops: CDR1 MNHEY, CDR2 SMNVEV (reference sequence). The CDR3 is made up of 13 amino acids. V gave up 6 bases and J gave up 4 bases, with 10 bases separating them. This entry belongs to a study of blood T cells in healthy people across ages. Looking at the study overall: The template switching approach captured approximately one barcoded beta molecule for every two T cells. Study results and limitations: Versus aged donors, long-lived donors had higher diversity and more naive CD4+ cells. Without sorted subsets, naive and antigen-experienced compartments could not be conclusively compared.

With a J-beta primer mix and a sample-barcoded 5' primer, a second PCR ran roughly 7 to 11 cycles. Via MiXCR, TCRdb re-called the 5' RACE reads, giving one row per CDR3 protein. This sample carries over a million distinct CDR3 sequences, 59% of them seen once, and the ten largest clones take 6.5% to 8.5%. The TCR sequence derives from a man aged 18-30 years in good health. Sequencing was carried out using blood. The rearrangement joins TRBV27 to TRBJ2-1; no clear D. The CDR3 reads CASRPTPYNEQFF. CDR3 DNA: TGTGCCAGCAGACCGACCCCGTACAATGAGCAGTTCTTC.